This T cell receptor (beta chain) was captured in a study of T-cell memory formation after mild COVID-19. In the study overall: Clusters were largely donor specific.

TCRdb analysed the 5' RACE reads with MiXCR anew, one entry per CDR3 protein. The sample holds 150,000 to 200,000 distinct CDR3 sequences, around a third seen once. There are a few counts of this clonotype. Germline V gene sequence: CDR1 DFQATT, CDR2 SNEGSKA (reference sequence). This CDR3 has 11 residues. V was clipped by 4 bases and J by 15 bases, with 16 bases between them. The V and J genes are TRBV20-1 and TRBJ2-1; D is ambiguous. The source of this sequence is an adult woman who had mild COVID-19 (a few samples of this study predate the infection). Cell type and time point are not known. The sequenced material came from PBMCs or a T cell subset sorted from them (not recorded which). CDR3 nucleotide sequence: TGCAGTGCTAAGAGTAGGGTAGCTCCGTTCTTC. Its protein product is CSAKSRVAPFF.